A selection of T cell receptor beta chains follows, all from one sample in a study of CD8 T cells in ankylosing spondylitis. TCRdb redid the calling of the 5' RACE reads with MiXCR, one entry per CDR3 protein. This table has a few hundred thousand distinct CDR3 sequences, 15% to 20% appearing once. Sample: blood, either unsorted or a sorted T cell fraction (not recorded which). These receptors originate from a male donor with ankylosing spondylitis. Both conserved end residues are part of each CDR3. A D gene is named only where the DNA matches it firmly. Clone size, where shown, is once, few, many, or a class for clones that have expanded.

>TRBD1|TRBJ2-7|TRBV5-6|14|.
CASSAGTGFYEQYF
TGTGCCAGCAGCGCCGGGACAGGGTTCTACGAGCAGTACTTC
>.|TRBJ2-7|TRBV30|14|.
CAWSDGHRPYEQYF
TGTGCCTGGAGTGACGGACACCGTCCCTACGAGCAGTACTTC
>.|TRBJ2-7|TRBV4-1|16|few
CASSHSRAFGAYEQYF
TGCGCCAGCAGCCATTCACGGGCGTTCGGGGCCTACGAGCAGTACTTC
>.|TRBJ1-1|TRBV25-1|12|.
CASSDYSGEAFF
TGTGCCAGCAGTGATTATTCTGGTGAAGCTTTCTTT
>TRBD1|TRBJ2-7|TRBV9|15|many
CASSAGTGGDYEQYF
TGTGCCAGCAGCGCCGGGACAGGGGGCGACTACGAGCAGTACTTC
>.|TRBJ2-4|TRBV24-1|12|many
CATSDSGNIQYF
TGTGCCACCAGTGACTCGGGAAACATTCAGTACTTC
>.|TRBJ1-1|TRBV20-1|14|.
CSARQRTLNTEAFF
TGCAGTGCTCGACAGAGAACCTTGAACACTGAAGCTTTCTTT
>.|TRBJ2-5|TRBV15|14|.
CATSRDGFSETQYF
TGTGCCACCAGCAGAGATGGTTTTTCGGAGACCCAGTACTTC
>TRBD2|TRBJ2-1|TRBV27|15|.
CASTRGGLGYNEQFF
TGTGCCAGCACCCGGGGGGGCTTAGGCTACAATGAGCAGTTCTTC
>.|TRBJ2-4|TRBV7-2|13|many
CASSLAGENIQYF
TGTGCCAGCAGCTTAGCGGGGGAAAACATTCAGTACTTC
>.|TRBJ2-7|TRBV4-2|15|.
CASSQTTDSSYEQYF
TGTGCCAGCAGCCAAACAACGGACAGCTCCTACGAGCAGTACTTC
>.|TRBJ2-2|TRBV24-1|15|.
CATSDLTLNTGELFF
TGTGCCACCAGTGATTTGACCCTGAACACCGGGGAGCTGTTTTTT
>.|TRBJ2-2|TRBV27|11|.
CASSGGGELFF
TGTGCCAGCAGCGGGGGAGGGGAGCTGTTTTTT
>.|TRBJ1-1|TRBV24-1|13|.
CATRTEDWAEAFF
TGTGCCACCAGGACTGAGGACTGGGCTGAAGCTTTCTTT
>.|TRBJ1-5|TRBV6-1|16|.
CASSEAVLYSNQPQHF
TGTGCCAGCAGTGAAGCTGTACTCTATAGCAATCAGCCCCAGCATTTT
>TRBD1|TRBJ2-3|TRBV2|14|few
CASSKDREKDTQYF
TGTGCCAGCAGTAAGGACAGGGAGAAAGATACGCAGTATTTT
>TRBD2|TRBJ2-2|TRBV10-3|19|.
CATTSLLTSGRVDTGELFF
TGTGCCACCACCTCTCTTTTGACTAGCGGGAGGGTGGACACCGGGGAGCTGTTTTTT
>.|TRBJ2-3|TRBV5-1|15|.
CASSLEVGTLDTQYF
TGCGCCAGCAGCTTGGAGGTCGGGACTTTAGATACGCAGTATTTT
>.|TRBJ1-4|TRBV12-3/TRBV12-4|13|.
CASSLGRGEKLFF
TGTGCCAGCAGTTTAGGAAGGGGTGAAAAACTGTTTTTT
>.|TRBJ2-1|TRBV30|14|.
CAWSELSSYNEQFF
TGTGCCTGGAGCGAACTGAGCTCCTACAATGAGCAGTTCTTC
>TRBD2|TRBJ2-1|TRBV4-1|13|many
CASSNSGREEQFF
TGCGCCAGCAGCAATAGCGGGAGGGAGGAGCAGTTCTTC
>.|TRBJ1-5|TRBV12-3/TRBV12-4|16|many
CASSLAGLLSNQPQHF
TGTGCCAGCAGTTTGGCGGGGCTTCTTAGCAATCAGCCCCAGCATTTT
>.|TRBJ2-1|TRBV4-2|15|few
CASSQEPGPYNEQFF
TGTGCCAGCAGCCAAGAACCGGGACCATACAATGAGCAGTTCTTC
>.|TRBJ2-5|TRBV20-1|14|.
CSARVKREGETQYF
TGCAGTGCTAGAGTGAAACGCGAGGGAGAGACCCAGTACTTC
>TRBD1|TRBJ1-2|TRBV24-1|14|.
CATSDRGQIYGYTF
TGTGCCACCAGTGATCGGGGACAGATCTATGGCTACACCTTC
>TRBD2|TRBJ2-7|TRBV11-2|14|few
CASSSGLSRYEQYF
TGTGCCAGCAGCTCGGGACTATCAAGATACGAGCAGTACTTC
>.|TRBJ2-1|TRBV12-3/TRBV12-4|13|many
CASSFTPEGEQFF
TGTGCCAGCAGTTTCACCCCAGAGGGTGAGCAGTTCTTC
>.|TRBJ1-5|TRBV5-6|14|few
CASSIAPSNQPQHF
TGTGCCAGCAGCATCGCCCCAAGCAATCAGCCCCAGCATTTT
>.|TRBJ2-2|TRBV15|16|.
CATSRGAIANTGELFF
TGTGCCACCAGCAGAGGCGCCATAGCGAACACCGGGGAGCTGTTTTTT
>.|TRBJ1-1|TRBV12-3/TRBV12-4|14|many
CASSLPGANTEAFF
TGTGCCAGCAGTTTACCAGGGGCCAACACTGAAGCTTTCTTT
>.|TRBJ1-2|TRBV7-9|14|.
CASSLQDFNYGYTF
TGTGCCAGCAGCTTACAGGACTTTAACTATGGCTACACCTTC
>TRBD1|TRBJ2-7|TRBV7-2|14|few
CASSSRDRDFEQYF
TGTGCCAGCAGCAGCCGGGACAGGGATTTTGAGCAGTACTTC